A selection of T cell receptor beta chains follows, all from one sample in a study of OX40 agonist ivuxolimab in advanced cancers. Assay used: immunoSEQ multiplex PCR; TCRdb lists only in-frame clones, some missing. This table holds 20,000 to 30,000 clones, 83% found once. The material sequenced was CD4+ or CD8+ T cells sorted from blood, taken in a trial of the OX40 agonist ivuxolimab. The receptor source for this set is an adult with an advanced solid tumor such as melanoma, head and neck, liver or kidney cancer. Each CDR3 is given without its conserved first and last residue. The order of the fields is D gene, V gene, CDR3 protein. D genes are given only for firm matches.

D gene: NA
V gene: TRBV28
CDR3 protein: ASSLRRGGEKLF

D gene: NA
V gene: TRBV11-2
CDR3 protein: ASSKTESIWGYT

D gene: NA
V gene: TRBV7-6
CDR3 protein: ASSLAADNYGYT

D gene: NA
V gene: TRBV4-3
CDR3 protein: ASSQDQGSGSYNEQF

D gene: TRBD1
V gene: TRBV6-1
CDR3 protein: ASSEIGTGKYEQY

D gene: NA
V gene: TRBV6-5
CDR3 protein: ASSYGPRFNYGYT

D gene: NA
V gene: TRBV27
CDR3 protein: ASSSPRAALSYT

D gene: TRBD1
V gene: TRBV4-3
CDR3 protein: ASSQDVTGGGELF

D gene: TRBD1
V gene: TRBV9
CDR3 protein: ASSVNTGANGYT

D gene: NA
V gene: TRBV9
CDR3 protein: ASSVDGSQETQY

D gene: TRBD2
V gene: TRBV4-1
CDR3 protein: ASSRTSGGADTQY

D gene: NA
V gene: TRBV14
CDR3 protein: ASSQYTGYEQY

D gene: NA
V gene: TRBV7-9
CDR3 protein: ASIPVENTGELF

D gene: TRBD1
V gene: TRBV27
CDR3 protein: ASSFLFDRVTDTQY

D gene: NA
V gene: TRBV4-1
CDR3 protein: ASSVQGSGANVLT

D gene: NA
V gene: TRBV7-9
CDR3 protein: ASSLPSYNEQF

D gene: NA
V gene: TRBV7-9
CDR3 protein: ASSPGQGAF

D gene: NA
V gene: TRBV10-3
CDR3 protein: AIGNGAGRLNIQY

D gene: TRBD1
V gene: TRBV7-9
CDR3 protein: ASSFPGTGGSYEQY

D gene: NA
V gene: TRBV28
CDR3 protein: ASSLGGEKLF

D gene: NA
V gene: TRBV14
CDR3 protein: ASSQERGWTEAF

D gene: NA
V gene: TRBV6-5
CDR3 protein: ASSTTITGELF

D gene: TRBD1
V gene: TRBV9
CDR3 protein: ASSLGTGGSHGYT

D gene: TRBD1
V gene: TRBV11-2
CDR3 protein: ASSLERGLYEQY

D gene: NA
V gene: TRBV25-1
CDR3 protein: ASSEFPGELF

D gene: TRBD2
V gene: TRBV6-1
CDR3 protein: ASIAWTSGTYEQY

D gene: TRBD1
V gene: TRBV4-3
CDR3 protein: ASSLGTGLSYYGYT

D gene: NA
V gene: TRBV4-3
CDR3 protein: ASSQEPDFSGANVLT

D gene: NA
V gene: TRBV13
CDR3 protein: ASSLEGRGRRDEQF

D gene: NA
V gene: TRBV5-6
CDR3 protein: ASSLGSGYGYT

D gene: NA
V gene: TRBV5-6
CDR3 protein: ASSLVGILYNEQF

D gene: TRBD2
V gene: TRBV7-3
CDR3 protein: ASRPSGGSYNEQF